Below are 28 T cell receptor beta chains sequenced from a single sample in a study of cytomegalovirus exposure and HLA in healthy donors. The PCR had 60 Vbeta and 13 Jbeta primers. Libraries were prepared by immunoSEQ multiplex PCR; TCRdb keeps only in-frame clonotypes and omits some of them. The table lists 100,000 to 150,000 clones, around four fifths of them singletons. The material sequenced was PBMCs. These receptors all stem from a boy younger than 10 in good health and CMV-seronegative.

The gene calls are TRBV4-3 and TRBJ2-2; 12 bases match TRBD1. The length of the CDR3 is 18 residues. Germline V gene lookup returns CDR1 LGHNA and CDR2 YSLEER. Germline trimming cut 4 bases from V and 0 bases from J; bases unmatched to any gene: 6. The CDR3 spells CASSPGTGGAANTGELFF. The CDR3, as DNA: TGCGCCAGCAGCCCCGGGACAGGGGGCGCAGCGAACACCGGGGAGCTGTTTTTT.

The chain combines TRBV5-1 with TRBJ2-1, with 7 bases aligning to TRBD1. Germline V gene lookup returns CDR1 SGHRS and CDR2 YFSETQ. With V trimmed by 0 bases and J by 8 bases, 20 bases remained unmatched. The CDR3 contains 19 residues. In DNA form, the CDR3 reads TGCGCCAGCAGCTTGGGGCTGACAGGGTCCCGGGTGACCGCTGATGAGCAGTTCTTC. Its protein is CASSLGLTGSRVTADEQFF.

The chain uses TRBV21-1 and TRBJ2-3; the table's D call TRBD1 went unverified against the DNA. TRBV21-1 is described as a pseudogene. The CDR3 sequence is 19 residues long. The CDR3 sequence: CASSKVRKDRGGWGDTQYF. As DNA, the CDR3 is TGTGCCAGCAGCAAAGTTCGGAAGGACAGGGGTGGATGGGGTGATACGCAGTATTTT.

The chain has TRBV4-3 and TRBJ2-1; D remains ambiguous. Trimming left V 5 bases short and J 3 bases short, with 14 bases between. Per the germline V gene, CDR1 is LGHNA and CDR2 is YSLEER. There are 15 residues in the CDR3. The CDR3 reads CASSEFDWVYNEQFF. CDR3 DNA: TGCGCCAGCAGCGAGTTCGACTGGGTCTACAATGAGCAGTTCTTC.

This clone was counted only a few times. This CDR3 is CASSPGDRTSGNEQFF. In DNA, the CDR3 is TGTGCCAGCAGTCCTGGTGACAGGACCTCGGGGAATGAGCAGTTCTTC. The rearrangement uses TRBV27 and TRBJ2-1; the D gene is possibly TRBD1 (6 bases). The V and J ends lost 5 bases and 7 bases respectively, with 21 bases between them. Germline V gene lookup returns CDR1 MNHEY and CDR2 SMNVEV (reference sequence). CDR3 length: 16 residues.

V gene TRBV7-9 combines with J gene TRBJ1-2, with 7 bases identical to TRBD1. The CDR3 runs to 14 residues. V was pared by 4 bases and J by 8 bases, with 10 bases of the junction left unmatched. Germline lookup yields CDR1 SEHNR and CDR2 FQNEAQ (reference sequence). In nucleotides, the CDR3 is TGTGCCAGCAGCTCCAGACAGGGACCTGGGGGCTACACCTTC. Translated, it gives CASSSRQGPGGYTF.

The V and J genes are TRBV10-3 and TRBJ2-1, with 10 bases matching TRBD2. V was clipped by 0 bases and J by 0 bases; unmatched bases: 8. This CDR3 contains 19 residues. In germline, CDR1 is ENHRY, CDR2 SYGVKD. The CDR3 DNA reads TGTGCCATCAGTGAGTCCTCGGGACTAGCGATGAGCTCCTACAATGAGCAGTTCTTC. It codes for CAISESSGLAMSSYNEQFF.

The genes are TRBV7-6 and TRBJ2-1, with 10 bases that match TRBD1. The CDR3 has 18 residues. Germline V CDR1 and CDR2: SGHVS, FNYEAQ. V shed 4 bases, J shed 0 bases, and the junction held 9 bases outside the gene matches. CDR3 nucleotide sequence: TGTGCCAGCAGCTCGCCGCGACAGGGGGCTAGCTCCTACAATGAGCAGTTCTTC. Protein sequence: CASSSPRQGASSYNEQFF.

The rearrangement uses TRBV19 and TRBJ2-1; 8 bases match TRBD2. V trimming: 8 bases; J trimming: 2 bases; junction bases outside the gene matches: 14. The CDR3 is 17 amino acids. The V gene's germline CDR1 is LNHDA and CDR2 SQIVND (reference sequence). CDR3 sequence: CASGLLGSGSPYNEQFF. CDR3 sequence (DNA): TGTGCCAGTGGCCTCCTAGGGAGCGGGAGTCCCTACAATGAGCAGTTCTTC.

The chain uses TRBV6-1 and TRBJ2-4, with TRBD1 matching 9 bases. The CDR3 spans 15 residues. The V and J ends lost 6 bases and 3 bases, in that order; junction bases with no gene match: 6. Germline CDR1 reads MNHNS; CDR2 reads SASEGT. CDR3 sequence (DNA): TGTGCCAGCAGGCCTGACAGGGGGAACAAAAACATTCAGTACTTC. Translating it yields CASRPDRGNKNIQYF.

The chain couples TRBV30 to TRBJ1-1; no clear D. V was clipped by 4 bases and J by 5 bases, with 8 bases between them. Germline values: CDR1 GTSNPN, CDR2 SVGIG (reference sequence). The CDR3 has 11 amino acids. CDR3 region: CAWTFLTEAFF. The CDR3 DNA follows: TGTGCCTGGACGTTCTTAACTGAAGCTTTCTTT.

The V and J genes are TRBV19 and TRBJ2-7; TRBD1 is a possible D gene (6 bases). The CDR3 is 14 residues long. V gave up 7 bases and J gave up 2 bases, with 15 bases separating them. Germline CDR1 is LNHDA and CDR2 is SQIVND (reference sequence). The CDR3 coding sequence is TGTGCCAGTACTCAGGGGTCACGTACCTACGAGCAGTACTTC. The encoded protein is CASTQGSRTYEQYF.

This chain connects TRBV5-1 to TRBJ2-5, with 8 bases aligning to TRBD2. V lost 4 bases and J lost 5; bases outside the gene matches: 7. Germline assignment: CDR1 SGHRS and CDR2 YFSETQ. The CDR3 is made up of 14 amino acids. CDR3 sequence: CASSNGGASETQYF. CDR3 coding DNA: TGCGCCAGCAGCAACGGGGGGGCGAGTGAGACCCAGTACTTC.

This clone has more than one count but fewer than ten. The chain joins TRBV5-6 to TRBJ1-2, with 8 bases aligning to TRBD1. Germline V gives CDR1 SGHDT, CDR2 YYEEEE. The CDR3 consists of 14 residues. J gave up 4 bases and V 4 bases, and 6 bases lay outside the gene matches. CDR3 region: CASSTGTGTYGYTF. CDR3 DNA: TGTGCCAGCAGCACCGGGACAGGCACCTATGGCTACACCTTC. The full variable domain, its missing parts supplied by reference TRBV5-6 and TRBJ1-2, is DAGVTQSPTHLIKTRGQQVTLRCSPKSGHDTVSWYQQALGQGPQFIFQYYEEEERQRGNFPDRFSGHQFPNYSSELNVNALLLGDSALYLCASSTGTGTYGYTFGSGTRLTVV.

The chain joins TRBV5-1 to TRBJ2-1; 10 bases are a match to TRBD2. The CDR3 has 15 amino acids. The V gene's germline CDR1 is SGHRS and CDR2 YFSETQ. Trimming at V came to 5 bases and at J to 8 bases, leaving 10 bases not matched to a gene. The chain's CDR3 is CASREAGGPLDEQFF. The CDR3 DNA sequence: TGCGCCAGCAGGGAAGCGGGAGGGCCCTTGGATGAGCAGTTCTTC.

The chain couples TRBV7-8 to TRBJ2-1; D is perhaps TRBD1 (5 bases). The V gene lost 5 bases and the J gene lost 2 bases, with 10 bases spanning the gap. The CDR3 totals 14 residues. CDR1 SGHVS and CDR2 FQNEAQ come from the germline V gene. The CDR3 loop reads CASSEVGAYNEQFF. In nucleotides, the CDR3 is TGTGCCAGCAGCGAAGTAGGGGCCTACAATGAGCAGTTCTTC.

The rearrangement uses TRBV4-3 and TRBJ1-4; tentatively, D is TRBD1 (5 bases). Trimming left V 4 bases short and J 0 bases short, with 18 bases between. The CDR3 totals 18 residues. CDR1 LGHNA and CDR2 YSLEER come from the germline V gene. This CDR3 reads CASSPFRVKYATNEKLFF. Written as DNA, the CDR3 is TGCGCCAGCAGCCCGTTCAGGGTTAAATATGCAACTAATGAAAAACTGTTTTTT.

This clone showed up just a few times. For the CDR3, the DNA is TGTGCCAGCAGGCATTCAGGGTATTATGGCTACACCTTC. Its translation is CASRHSGYYGYTF. The V gene is TRBV6-8, the J gene TRBJ1-2; D is possibly TRBD1 (5 bases). Germline CDR1 and CDR2: MNHGY and SAAAGT. The V gene lost 6 bases and the J gene lost 5 bases, with 13 bases spanning the gap. This CDR3 region has 13 residues.

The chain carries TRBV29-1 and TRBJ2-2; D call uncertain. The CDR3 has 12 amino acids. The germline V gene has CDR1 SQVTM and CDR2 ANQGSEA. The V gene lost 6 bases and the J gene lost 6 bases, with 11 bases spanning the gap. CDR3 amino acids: CSVGVTAGELFF. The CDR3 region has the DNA TGCAGCGTGGGCGTTACCGCCGGGGAGCTGTTTTTT.

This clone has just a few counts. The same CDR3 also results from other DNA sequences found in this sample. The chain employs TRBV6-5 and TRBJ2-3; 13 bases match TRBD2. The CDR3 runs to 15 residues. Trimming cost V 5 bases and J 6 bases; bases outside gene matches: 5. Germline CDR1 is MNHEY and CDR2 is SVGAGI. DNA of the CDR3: TGTGCCAGCAGTAGACTAGCGGGGGGCCCCGATACGCAGTATTTT. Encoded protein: CASSRLAGGPDTQYF.

The CDR3 sequence is CASSSPREQRSSYNEQFF. CDR3 DNA: TGCGCCAGCAGCTCTCCGAGGGAACAGCGTAGCTCCTACAATGAGCAGTTCTTC. The chain couples TRBV5-1 to TRBJ2-1; D possibly corresponds to TRBD2 (5 bases). The CDR3 spans 18 residues. Germline V gene lookup returns CDR1 SGHRS and CDR2 YFSETQ. Trimming took off 3 bases at V and 0 bases at J, with 19 bases between the two ends.

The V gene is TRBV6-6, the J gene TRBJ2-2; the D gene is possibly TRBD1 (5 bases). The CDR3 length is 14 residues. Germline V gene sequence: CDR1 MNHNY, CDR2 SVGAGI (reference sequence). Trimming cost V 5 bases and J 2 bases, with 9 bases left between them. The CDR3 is CASSTTVNTGELFF. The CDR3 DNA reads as TGTGCCAGCAGTACGACAGTTAACACCGGGGAGCTGTTTTTT.

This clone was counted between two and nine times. Here the CDR3 reads CASSFLTANQPQHF. CDR3 bases: TGTGCCAGCAGTTTTTTAACAGCCAATCAGCCCCAGCATTTT. V and J are TRBV6-6 and TRBJ1-5; D not certain. In germline, CDR1 is MNHNY, CDR2 SVGAGI (reference sequence). The length of the CDR3 is 14 residues. V lost 4 bases, J lost 3 bases, and 10 bases lay in between.

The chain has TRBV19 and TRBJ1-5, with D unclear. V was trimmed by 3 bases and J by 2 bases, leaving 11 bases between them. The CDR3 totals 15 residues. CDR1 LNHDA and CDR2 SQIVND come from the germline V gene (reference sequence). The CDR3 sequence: CASSIVGLGNQPQHF. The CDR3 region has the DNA TGTGCCAGTAGTATTGTGGGTCTAGGCAATCAGCCCCAGCATTTT.

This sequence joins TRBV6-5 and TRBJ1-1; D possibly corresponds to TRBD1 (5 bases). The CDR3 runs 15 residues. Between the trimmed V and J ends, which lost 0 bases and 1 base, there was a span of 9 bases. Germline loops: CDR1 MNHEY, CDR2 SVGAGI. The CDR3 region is CASSYSSRANTEAFF. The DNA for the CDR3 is TGTGCCAGCAGTTACTCGTCCAGGGCGAACACTGAAGCTTTCTTT.

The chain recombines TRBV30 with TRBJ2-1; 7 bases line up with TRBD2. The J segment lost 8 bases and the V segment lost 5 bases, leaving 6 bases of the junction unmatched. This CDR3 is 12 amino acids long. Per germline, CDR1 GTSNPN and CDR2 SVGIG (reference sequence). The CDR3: CAWCPRGDEQFF. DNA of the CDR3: TGTGCCTGGTGCCCTCGGGGGGATGAGCAGTTCTTC.

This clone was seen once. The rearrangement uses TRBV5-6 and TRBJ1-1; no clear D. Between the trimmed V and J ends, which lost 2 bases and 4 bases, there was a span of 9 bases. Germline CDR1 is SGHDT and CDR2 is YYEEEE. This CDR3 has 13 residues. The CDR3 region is CASSFDFGTEAFF. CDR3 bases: TGTGCCAGCAGCTTTGACTTCGGCACTGAAGCTTTCTTT.

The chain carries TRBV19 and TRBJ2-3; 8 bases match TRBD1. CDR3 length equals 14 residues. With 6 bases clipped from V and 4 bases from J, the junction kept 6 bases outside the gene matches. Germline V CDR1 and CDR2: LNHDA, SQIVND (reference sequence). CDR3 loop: CASRQGALADTQYF. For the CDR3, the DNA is TGTGCCAGTAGGCAGGGGGCGTTAGCAGATACGCAGTATTTT.